A single sample gave rise to the 8 T cell receptor beta chains below, sequenced in a study of healthy donors' naive CD4 and CD8 T cells. A linear amplification protocol produced the TCR libraries from around 510 ng of total RNA. TCRdb itself ran the reads through MiXCR, one entry per CDR3 protein. The repertoire includes 180,000 or so distinct CDR3 sequences, around 74% of them detected once, and about 2.3% sits in the top ten. The material sequenced was naive CD4+ and CD8+ T cells sorted from blood, pooled from several donors. Receptor source: a pool of human donors in good health; the sample pools cells from several healthy donors.

The rearrangement links TRBV6-5 to TRBJ2-5; the D gene could be TRBD1 or TRBD2 (6 bases each). The CDR3 is 16 residues long. CDR1 is MNHEY, CDR2 SVGAGI, per germline. V lost 2 bases to trimming and J lost 4 bases, with 17 bases between them. The CDR3: CASSYGGGALGETQYF. CDR3 nucleotide sequence: TGTGCCAGCAGTTACGGAGGGGGTGCCCTTGGAGAGACCCAGTACTTC.

V gene TRBV29-1 combines with J gene TRBJ2-4, with 8 nucleotides matching TRBD2. Trimming cost V 2 bases and J 6 bases; bases outside gene matches: 3. From germline, CDR1 is SQVTM and CDR2 ANQGSEA. CDR3 length equals 13 residues. The CDR3, as DNA: TGCAGCGTTGAACGGCTAGCGGGAAACATTCAGTACTTC. Protein product: CSVERLAGNIQYF.

This clonotype has just one count. The chain is built from TRBV5-4 and TRBJ2-2, with 8 bases that match TRBD1. The CDR3 covers 15 residues. The germline V gene encodes CDR1 SGHNT and CDR2 YYREEE (reference sequence). Losses at the gene ends were 1 base for V and 3 bases for J; bases not matched to a gene: 2. CDR3 sequence (DNA): TGTGCCAGCAGCTTGCAGACAGGGGACACCGGGGAGCTGTTTTTT. Translation gives CASSLQTGDTGELFF.

The rearrangement joins TRBV29-1 to TRBJ2-3; 7 bases line up with TRBD1. The V and J ends lost 3 bases and 3 bases, in that order; junction bases with no gene match: 9. CDR1 and CDR2 (germline): SQVTM, ANQGSEA. The CDR3 has 15 residues. CDR3 sequence reads: CSVDSGRGWTDTQYF. In DNA form, the CDR3 reads TGCAGCGTTGACTCGGGCAGGGGGTGGACAGATACGCAGTATTTT.

The chain links TRBV11-2 to TRBJ2-7; the D gene is possibly TRBD1 (6 bases). Trimming removed 0 bases from V and 4 bases from J, with 13 bases in between. This CDR3 contains 15 residues. Germline-derived CDR1 and CDR2 are SGHAT and FQNNGV. The CDR3 spells CASSLDWGHGYEQYF. DNA of the CDR3: TGTGCCAGCAGCTTAGATTGGGGGCACGGGTACGAGCAGTACTTC.

The V gene is TRBV29-1, the J gene TRBJ1-1, with D tentatively TRBD1 (5 bases). CDR3 length equals 14 residues. V lost 4 bases and J lost 0, with 12 bases in between. Germline V lookup: CDR1 SQVTM, CDR2 ANQGSEA. Written as DNA, the CDR3 is TGCAGCGTTGGGTTACAGGCCCTGAACACTGAAGCTTTCTTT. It specifies CSVGLQALNTEAFF.

This clonotype turned up a few times. This rearrangement joins TRBV19 to TRBJ2-3; TRBD2 agrees at 7 bases. CDR3 size: 15 residues. Looked up from germline, CDR1 is LNHDA and CDR2 is SQIVND (reference sequence). Losses at the gene ends were 4 bases for V and 2 bases for J; bases not matched to a gene: 6. CDR3 DNA: TGTGCCAGTAGTAGAGCGGGACTCCTCACAGATACGCAGTATTTT. This encodes CASSRAGLLTDTQYF. Using reference TRBV19 and TRBJ2-3 for the parts outside the CDR3, the full variable domain is DGGITQSPKYLFRKEGQNVTLSCEQNLNHDAMYWYRQDPGQGLRLIYYSQIVNDFQKGDIAEGYSVSREKKESFPLTVTSAQKNPTAFYLCASSRAGLLTDTQYFGPGTRLTVL.

The chain is built from TRBV15 and TRBJ2-7, with no clear D. Trimming shortened V by 0 bases and J by 6 bases, and 9 bases separated the two germline ends. The germline gives CDR1 LNHNV, CDR2 YYDKDF (reference sequence). The CDR3 loop spans 13 amino acids. In DNA form, the CDR3 reads TGTGCCACCAGCAGAGATTACGGCGTCGAGCAGTACTTC. This encodes CATSRDYGVEQYF. Full variable domain (outside the CDR3, taken from reference TRBV15 and TRBJ2-7): DAMVIQNPRYQVTQFGKPVTLSCSQTLNHNVMYWYQQKSSQAPKLLFHYYDKDFNNEADTPDNFQSRRPNTSFCFLDIRSPGLGDTAMYLCATSRDYGVEQYFGPGTRLTVT.